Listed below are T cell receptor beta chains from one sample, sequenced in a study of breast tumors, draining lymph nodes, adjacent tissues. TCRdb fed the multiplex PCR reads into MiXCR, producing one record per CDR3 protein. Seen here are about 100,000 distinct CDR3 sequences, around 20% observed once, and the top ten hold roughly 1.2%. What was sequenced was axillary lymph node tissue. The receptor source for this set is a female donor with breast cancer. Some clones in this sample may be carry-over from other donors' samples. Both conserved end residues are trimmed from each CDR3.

CDR3 protein: ASSLTASGLWQY
J gene: TRBJ2-7
V gene: TRBV6-2/TRBV6-3

CDR3 protein: ASKSGTGGVQPQH
J gene: TRBJ1-5
V gene: TRBV28

CDR3 protein: ASSEALGPVNQPQH
J gene: TRBJ1-5
V gene: TRBV6-1

CDR3 protein: ASSQRTGGTGELF
J gene: TRBJ2-2
V gene: TRBV5-1

CDR3 protein: ASSRGRENTIY
J gene: TRBJ1-3
V gene: TRBV28

CDR3 protein: ASSLKSSGGGETQY
J gene: TRBJ2-5
V gene: TRBV7-2

CDR3 protein: ATSDLGTGAAKNIQY
J gene: TRBJ2-4
V gene: TRBV24-1

CDR3 protein: ASSTVPVDIQY
J gene: TRBJ2-4
V gene: TRBV6-1

CDR3 protein: ASSPRDRDSQPQH
J gene: TRBJ1-5
V gene: TRBV18

CDR3 protein: AWSSSHSNQPQH
J gene: TRBJ1-5
V gene: TRBV30